The subject of this entry is one T cell receptor beta chain. Its antigen is still unknown. The sample belongs to a study of shared clonotypes between healthy human individuals. Nashville, Tennessee was home to all donors, each a Caucasian adult. General study points: Sequencing depth was expected to affect clonotype sharing among donors.

The table came from immunoSEQ multiplex PCR; TCRdb's copy has only in-frame clones and leaves some out. The sample contains approximately 500,000 clones, approximately 81% of which appear only once. V dropped 5 bases and J dropped 5 bases, with 12 bases sitting between them. The germline CDR1 and CDR2 sequences are SGHTA and FQGNSA. The length of the CDR3 is 14 residues. V and J are TRBV7-2 and TRBJ2-2; D might be TRBD2 (6 bases). The sample was PBMCs. The source of this sequence is a woman aged 40 to 49 in good health. Some clones in this sample may be carry-over from other donors' samples. For the CDR3, the DNA is TGTGCCAGCAGCCAGGGACTGGGAACCGGGGAGCTGTTTTTT. Protein product: CASSQGLGTGELFF.